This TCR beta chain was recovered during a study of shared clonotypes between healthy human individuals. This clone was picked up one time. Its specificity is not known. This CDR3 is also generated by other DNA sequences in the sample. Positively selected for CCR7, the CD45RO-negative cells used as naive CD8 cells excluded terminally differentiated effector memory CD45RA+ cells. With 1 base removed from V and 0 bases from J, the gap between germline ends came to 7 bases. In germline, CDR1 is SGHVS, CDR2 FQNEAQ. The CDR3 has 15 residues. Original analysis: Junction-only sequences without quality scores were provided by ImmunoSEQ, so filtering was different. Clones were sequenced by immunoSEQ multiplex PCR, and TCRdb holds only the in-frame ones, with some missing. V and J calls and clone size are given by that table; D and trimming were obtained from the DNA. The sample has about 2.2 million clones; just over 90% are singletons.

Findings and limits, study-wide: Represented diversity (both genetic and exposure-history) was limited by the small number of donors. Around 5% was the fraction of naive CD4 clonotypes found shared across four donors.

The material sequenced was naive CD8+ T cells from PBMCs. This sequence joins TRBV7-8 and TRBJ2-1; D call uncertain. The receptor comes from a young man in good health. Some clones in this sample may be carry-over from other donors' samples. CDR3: CASSLGRGSYNEQFF. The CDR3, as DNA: TGTGCCAGCAGCTTAGGGAGAGGCTCCTACAATGAGCAGTTCTTC.